This paragraph covers one TCR beta chain sequence. Its target antigen remains unknown. Per-base quality was not reported, and no clone a single base away is much larger than it. Stable Graves' hyperthyroidism was defined as the absence of progression to ophthalmopathy over 18 months of follow-up. Hyperthyroidism patients were aged 18 to 65 years and newly diagnosed, with disease duration of less than 2 months. The study excluded patients with uncontrolled infections, other autoimmune diseases, pregnancy or lactation. Diagnoses relied on clinical symptoms, serum thyroxine and TRAb, thyroid ultrasound and orbital computed tomography. PBMCs were separated from around 9.1 ml of fresh peripheral blood using Ficoll-Paque density gradient centrifugation. Total RNA was extracted with Trizol reagent, and quality was checked on an Agilent 2100 Bioanalyzer. V and J lose 6 bases and 6 bases, and a span of 14 bases separates them. Its CDR3 holds 13 amino acids, cysteine through phenylalanine. The only DNA kept is the CDR3, 39 bases in frame from the first base. Based on the germline V gene, the CDR1 and CDR2 sequences are SGHTA and FQGNSA.

This specimen comes from a study of T cells in Graves' hyperthyroidism and ophthalmopathy (dated 2019 in TCRdb). A note on the overall study: Peripheral blood samples were taken at the time of initial diagnosis, prior to any treatment. TCR V-J signatures able to tell the groups apart were searched for in a discovery cohort of 90 to 100 patients, of whom under 45 had Graves' ophthalmopathy and roughly 59 had stable Graves' hyperthyroidism. Whether ophthalmopathy could be predicted prospectively was tested in an independent validation cohort made up of roughly 20 hyperthyroidism patients plus 17 patients who later progressed to ophthalmopathy. The 100 discovery patients were randomly split 7:3 into training and test sets. Thyroid tissue and blood T-cell repertoires from roughly 6 Graves' hyperthyroidism patients were also compared in the study. After sampling, hyperthyroidism patients received methimazole starting at 30 mg daily, and ophthalmopathy patients received high-dose intravenous methylprednisolone. The paper describes TCR Vbeta CDR3 sequencing of more than 120 peripheral blood samples, made up of some 42 ophthalmopathy patients, around 73 hyperthyroidism patients and 17 progressor patients.

The paper as a whole reports these results and caveats: Blood samples also contained most of the expanded thyroid clonotypes (frequency above 0.001), which suggests that blood repertoires may reflect thyroid immune responses. During validation, the model predicted progression to ophthalmopathy a median of around six months ahead of onset, with around 71% sensitivity and 72% to 80% specificity. Ophthalmopathy was separated from stable hyperthyroidism by a 13 V-J signature model, with roughly 88% sensitivity and 81% to 83% specificity obtained in cross-validation and 80%/75% obtained in testing. Sample size was not statistically predetermined, and blinding of investigators to group allocation was not performed.

Amplification of TCR beta CDR3 regions was carried out from RNA transcripts. The TCR CDR3 was subjected to a first round of RT-PCR using the HTBI primer set and the Qiagen OneStep RT-PCR kit. Libraries were constructed in a second round of multiplex PCR, after which size selection and purification were performed. Libraries were sequenced paired-end with 100 bp reads on an Illumina HiSeq2000. In the source study's methods: SOAPnuke was used to process the raw data, with reads discarded if the reads contained adapters or uncalled bases, had a mean Phred below 15, or lacked an exact constant-primer or identifier match. COPE v1.2.5 was used to merge the high-quality paired reads, and each unique nucleotide sequence was defined as a clonotype. MiTCR v1.1 was used to align clonotypes to the IMGT TRBV, TRBD and TRBJ reference segments. The analysis included only V-J combinations with a frequency above 0.0001, which together covered roughly 99% of the repertoires. A TCS score was defined as the ratio of F50 (clonal expansion) to E x V (chaos), with BLOSUM62-based TCRdist applied between CDR3 peptides within each V-J. Welch's t-statistics and random forest reduced roughly 500 V-J features to 13, which were used in a naive Bayes classifier (R e1071). The similarity between thyroid and blood repertoires was quantified using the Morisita-Horn index. The public reads were reanalyzed by TCRdb: fastp trimming at Q25, MiXCR alignment, in-frame beta chains only. One record per CDR3 amino acid sequence lists the most common genes and DNA. These V and J calls derive from TCRdb rather than the authors' analysis. The sample has nearly 750,000 distinct CDR3 sequences on record, roughly a third of them singletons. The ten largest clones take up approximately 31% of the sample.

The clonotype originates from a woman in her thirties or forties with Graves' hyperthyroidism. In this chain, TRBV7-2 is recombined with TRBJ1-1; perhaps TRBD1 is the D gene, with 5 bases matching. Sequencing was performed on blood. The sequence in DNA is TGTGCCAGCAGTGAACGGCGGGGCTCTGAAGCTTTCTTT. Its amino acids are CASSERRGSEAFF.